This passage covers 15 T cell receptor beta chains from one sample sequenced in a study of chronic HIV infection and antiretroviral therapy. TCRdb fed the 5' RACE reads into MiXCR, producing one record per CDR3 protein. Here the sample spans 45,000 to 60,000 distinct CDR3 sequences, approximately 20% being singletons. Sequencing was done on a sample of peripheral blood. These receptors were obtained from an adult who had HIV and had not received antiretroviral therapy, or was an uninfected healthy control (not recorded which).

This clonotype was seen a handful of times. The V gene is TRBV28, the J gene TRBJ1-1; TRBD1 agrees at 7 bases. The CDR3 has 14 residues. Germline CDR1 reads MDHEN; CDR2 reads SYDVKM. Unmatched junction bases numbered 8, after V lost 6 bases and J lost 4 bases. In DNA, the CDR3 is TGTGCCAGCAGACTACCCGACAGGGCCACTGAAGCTTTCTTT. It specifies CASRLPDRATEAFF.

The chain links TRBV29-1 to TRBJ1-1; D gene uncertain. The CDR3 runs 12 residues. The germline gives CDR1 SQVTM, CDR2 ANQGSEA. Deletions cut 1 base from V and 7 bases from J, with 10 bases between. In nucleotides, the CDR3 is TGCAGCGTTGAAGGGATAGCTAATGAAGCTTTCTTT. It encodes CSVEGIANEAFF.

Only a few counts were recorded for this clonotype. The chain couples TRBV4-1 to TRBJ2-5; no reliable D call. This CDR3 comprises 15 residues. The germline V and J ends were trimmed by 1 base and 1 base, with 10 bases remaining between them. The germline V gene has CDR1 MGHRA and CDR2 YSYEKL. The CDR3 bases are TGCGCCAGCAGCCAAGTTCCCGGTACCCAAGAGACCCAGTACTTC. Translated, it gives CASSQVPGTQETQYF.

Written as DNA, the CDR3 is TGCGCCAGCAGCACCAGCCTAGCGGGAGGGTCCGAGCAGTACTTC. Amino acids: CASSTSLAGGSEQYF. The chain is built from TRBV5-1 and TRBJ2-7; 12 nucleotides line up with TRBD2. This CDR3 is 15 amino acids long. The V segment lost 4 bases and the J segment 6 bases; nucleotides outside the gene matches: 8. Looked up from germline, CDR1 is SGHRS and CDR2 is YFSETQ. Full variable domain (rest looked up from reference TRBV5-1 and TRBJ2-7): KAGVTQTPRYLIKTRGQQVTLSCSPISGHRSVSWYQQTPGQGLQFLFEYFSETQRNKGNFPGRFSGRQFSNSRSEMNVSTLELGDSALYLCASSTSLAGGSEQYFGPGTRLTVT.

This rearrangement joins TRBV4-1 to TRBJ2-3; TRBD2 matches 8 bases. V dropped 0 bases and J dropped 4; count of bases not matched to a gene: 3. Germline V gene lookup returns CDR1 MGHRA and CDR2 YSYEKL. The CDR3 sequence is 15 residues long. CDR3 in DNA: TGCGCCAGCAGCCAAGACGGGAGGGGCGCAGATACGCAGTATTTT. Its protein product is CASSQDGRGADTQYF.

Here the CDR3 reads CSVEDFQGEELFF. The CDR3 DNA sequence: TGCAGCGTTGAAGATTTCCAGGGTGAGGAACTGTTTTTT. This chain connects TRBV29-1 to TRBJ1-4, with D possibly TRBD1 on 5 matching bases. This CDR3 comprises 13 residues. In germline, CDR1 is SQVTM, CDR2 ANQGSEA. The V end was cut by 0 bases, the J end by 12 bases, with 14 bases between.

The chain is built from TRBV9 and TRBJ1-1; TRBD1 might be the D (5 bases). In germline, CDR1 is SGDLS, CDR2 YYNGEE. V shed 0 bases and J shed 9 bases, with 18 bases lying between them. The CDR3 covers 15 residues. The CDR3 nucleotides read TGTGCCAGCAGCGTAGACCCCCTCGGGGGTAGGCAAGCTTTCTTT. It codes for CASSVDPLGGRQAFF.

Comments on this clonotype: This CDR3 fails to terminate in the conserved phenylalanine or tryptophan, so it likely reflects a read error. This chain uses TRBV29-1 with TRBJ1-5, with a possible D match to TRBD1 (5 bases). This CDR3 is built from 14 residues. V dropped 5 bases and J dropped 1 base, with 12 bases sitting between them. The germline V gene has CDR1 SQVTM and CDR2 ANQGSEA. CDR3 nucleotide sequence: TGCAGCGTTTTAATGGGGGGGAGCAATCAGCCCCAGCATTCT. Translation: CSVLMGGSNQPQHS.

This chain uses TRBV3-1 with TRBJ2-1; 7 bases agree with TRBD2. CDR1 is LGHDT, CDR2 YNNKEL, per germline (reference sequence). The J segment lost 9 bases and the V segment lost 0 bases, leaving 8 bases of the junction unmatched. CDR3 length: 15 amino acids. The CDR3 sequence: CASSQEQGGRAEQFF. CDR3 nucleotides: TGTGCCAGCAGCCAAGAGCAGGGAGGGCGGGCTGAGCAGTTCTTC.

This clonotype is a singleton in its sample. The gene calls are TRBV20-1 and TRBJ2-7; D is uncertain. Trimming took off 3 bases at V and 6 bases at J, with 21 bases between the two ends. The CDR3 has 15 residues. Per germline, CDR1 DFQATT and CDR2 SNEGSKA (reference sequence). Here the CDR3 DNA reads TGCAGTGCTAGCTCGGCACCCGAAGAGGTGCCCGAGCAGTACTTC. It codes for CSASSAPEEVPEQYF.

The rearrangement joins TRBV6-1 to TRBJ1-2, with a tentative D call TRBD1 (5 bases). The V and J ends lost 6 bases and 5 bases respectively, with 13 bases between them. The CDR3 sequence is 13 residues long. The germline V gene encodes CDR1 MNHNS and CDR2 SASEGT. This CDR3 reads CASRLTAAYGYTF. The CDR3, as DNA: TGTGCCAGCAGATTGACAGCGGCGTATGGCTACACCTTC.

This clonotype was seen a few times. The V gene is TRBV28, the J gene TRBJ1-1; D call uncertain. CDR3 size: 12 residues. Germline V gene data show CDR1 as MDHEN and CDR2 as SYDVKM. The V and J ends lost 3 bases and 5 bases respectively, with 7 bases between them. The CDR3 loop is CASSFPSTEAFF. For the CDR3, the DNA is TGTGCCAGCAGTTTTCCTTCTACTGAAGCTTTCTTT. The variable domain in full, with the rest retrieved from reference TRBV28 and TRBJ1-1, is DVKVTQSSRYLVKRTGEKVFLECVQDMDHENMFWYRQDPGLGLRLIYFSYDVKMKEKGDIPEGYSVSREKKERFSLILESASTNQTSMYLCASSFPSTEAFFGQGTRLTVV.

This clonotype was counted a few times. The chain joins TRBV10-3 to TRBJ2-7; D possibly corresponds to TRBD2 (5 bases). This CDR3 has 17 amino acids. Germline CDR1 is ENHRY and CDR2 is SYGVKD. V gave up 6 bases and J gave up 8 bases, with 29 bases separating them. CDR3 residues: CAISPMDGLRVPSKQYF. The CDR3 nucleotides read TGTGCCATCAGCCCGATGGACGGTCTACGGGTTCCTAGCAAGCAGTACTTC.

This clonotype was seen only a few times. The chain links TRBV12-3 or TRBV12-4 to TRBJ2-4; tentatively, D is TRBD1 (6 bases). There are 18 residues in the CDR3. Trimming took off 4 bases at V and 1 base at J, with 20 bases between the two ends. The CDR3 region has the DNA TGTGCCAGCAGTTCCCCTTACCGACAGGTTCTGGCCAAAAACATTCAGTACTTC. Amino acids: CASSSPYRQVLAKNIQYF.

In its sample, this clonotype was seen a few times. The rearrangement joins TRBV11-2 to TRBJ1-1; D is possibly TRBD1 (5 bases). Looked up from germline, CDR1 is SGHAT and CDR2 is FQNNGV. Trimming removed 1 base at V and 4 bases at J, with 7 bases between. The CDR3 contains 13 residues. CDR3 DNA sequence: TGTGCCAGCAGCTTAGCGACAGCCACTGAAGCTTTCTTT. Protein product: CASSLATATEAFF. Looking up the rest from reference TRBV11-2 and TRBJ1-1 gives the full variable domain: EAGVAQSPRYKIIEKRQSVAFWCNPISGHATLYWYQQILGQGPKLLIQFQNNGVVDDSQLPKDRFSAERLKGVDSTLKIQPAKLEDSAVYLCASSLATATEAFFGQGTRLTVV.